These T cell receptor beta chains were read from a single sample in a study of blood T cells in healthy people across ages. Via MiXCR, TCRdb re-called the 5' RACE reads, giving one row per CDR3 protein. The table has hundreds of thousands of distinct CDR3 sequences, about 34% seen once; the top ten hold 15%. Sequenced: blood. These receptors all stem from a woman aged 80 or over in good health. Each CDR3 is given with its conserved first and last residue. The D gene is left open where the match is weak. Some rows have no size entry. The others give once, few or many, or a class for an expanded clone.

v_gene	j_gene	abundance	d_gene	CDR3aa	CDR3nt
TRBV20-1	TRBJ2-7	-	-	CSAPGLRGATAYNEQYF	TGCAGTGCCCCTGGCCTTCGGGGGGCCACAGCCTACAATGAGCAGTACTTC
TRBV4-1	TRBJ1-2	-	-	CASSLGGGNGQYGYTF	TGCGCCAGCAGCTTAGGGGGAGGGAATGGACAATATGGCTACACCTTC
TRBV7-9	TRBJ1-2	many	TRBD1	CASSPETGGYGYTF	TGTGCCAGCAGCCCGGAGACAGGGGGTTATGGCTACACCTTC
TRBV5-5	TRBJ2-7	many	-	CASSDTRRATVYEQYF	TGTGCCAGCAGCGACACGAGGAGGGCGACGGTCTACGAGCAGTACTTC
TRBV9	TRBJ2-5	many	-	CASSVGVREETQYF	TGTGCCAGCAGCGTAGGAGTCAGGGAAGAGACCCAGTACTTC
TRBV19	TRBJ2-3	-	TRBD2	CASSIPTAGGTDTQYF	TGTGCCAGTAGTATCCCCACGGCGGGGGGAACAGATACGCAGTATTTT
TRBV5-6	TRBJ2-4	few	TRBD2	CASSLRGVLRDIQYF	TGTGCCAGCAGCTTGCGGGGGGTACTCCGGGACATTCAGTACTTC
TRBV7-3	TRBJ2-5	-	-	CASSLFGKFQETQYF	TGTGCCAGCAGCTTATTTGGGAAGTTCCAAGAGACCCAGTACTTC
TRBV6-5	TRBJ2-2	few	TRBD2	CASSVLSGGDVTGELFF	TGTGCCAGCAGTGTACTAAGCGGGGGGGATGTGACCGGGGAGCTGTTTTTT
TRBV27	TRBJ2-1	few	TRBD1	CASSFRTGAYNEQFF	TGTGCCAGCAGTTTCCGGACAGGGGCCTACAATGAGCAGTTCTTC
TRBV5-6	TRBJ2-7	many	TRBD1	CASNLPGQGAHEQYF	TGTGCCAGCAACCTGCCGGGACAGGGGGCCCACGAGCAGTACTTC
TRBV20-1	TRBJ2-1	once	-	CSARDSGGVGNEQFF	TGCAGTGCTAGAGACTCAGGAGGAGTTGGGAATGAGCAGTTCTTC
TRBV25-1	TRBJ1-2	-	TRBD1	CASSPPGQPYGYTF	TGTGCCAGCAGTCCACCGGGACAGCCCTATGGCTACACCTTC
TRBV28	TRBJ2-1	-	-	CASSLLCNEQFF	TGTGCCAGCAGTTTACTCTGTAATGAGCAGTTCTTC
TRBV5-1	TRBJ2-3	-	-	CASSLGGGSEDTQYF	TGCGCCAGCTCACTCGGAGGGGGAAGTGAAGATACGCAGTATTTT
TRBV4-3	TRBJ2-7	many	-	CASSQGMGAGEQYF	TGCGCCAGCAGCCAAGGCATGGGGGCGGGGGAGCAGTACTTC
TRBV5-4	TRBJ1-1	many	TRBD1	CASSLGSGQVNTEAFF	TGTGCCAGCAGCTTGGGTAGCGGACAGGTGAACACTGAAGCTTTCTTT
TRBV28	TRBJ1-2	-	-	CASSLLGTGNTF	TGTGCCAGCAGTTTATTAGGGACCGGCAACACCTTC
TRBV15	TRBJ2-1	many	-	CATRPMPQRFPPITHEQFF	TGTGCCACCAGACCCATGCCCCAGAGGTTCCCTCCTATAACCCATGAGCAGTTCTTC
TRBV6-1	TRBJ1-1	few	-	CASSGEGRNTEAFF	TGTGCCAGCAGTGGAGAGGGAAGGAACACTGAAGCTTTCTTT
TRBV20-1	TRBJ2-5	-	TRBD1	CSARALGQGQETQYF	TGCAGTGCTAGAGCACTTGGACAGGGCCAAGAGACCCAGTACTTC
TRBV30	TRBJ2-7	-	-	CAWSGTRSYNEQYF	TGTGCCTGGAGCGGGACTCGCTCCTACAATGAGCAGTACTTC
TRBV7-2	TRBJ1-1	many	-	CASSLVAVNTEAFF	TGTGCCAGCAGCTTAGTCGCGGTCAACACTGAAGCTTTCTTT
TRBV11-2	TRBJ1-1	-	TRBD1	CASSWTGIWENTEAFF	TGTGCCAGCAGTTGGACAGGGATATGGGAGAACACTGAAGCTTTCTTT
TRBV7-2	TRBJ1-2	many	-	CASSLAAGQNYGYTF	TGTGCCAGCAGCTTAGCCGCAGGGCAGAACTATGGCTACACCTTC
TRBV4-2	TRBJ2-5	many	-	CASSQELRLTGQETQYF	TGTGCCAGCAGCCAAGAACTCCGGCTTACCGGCCAAGAGACCCAGTACTTC
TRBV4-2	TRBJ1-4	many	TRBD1	CARGAGDRGRREKLFF	TGTGCCCGCGGAGCGGGTGACAGGGGGCGGCGTGAAAAACTGTTTTTT
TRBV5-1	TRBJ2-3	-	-	CASSSTVAHTDTQYF	TGCGCCAGCAGTAGCACGGTTGCACACACAGATACGCAGTATTTT
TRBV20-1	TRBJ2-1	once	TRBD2	CSAPRASGSHEQFF	TGCAGTGCCCCTCGGGCTAGCGGGAGCCATGAGCAGTTCTTC
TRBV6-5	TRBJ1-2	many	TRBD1	CASSRDRVSYGYTF	TGTGCCAGCAGCCGCGACAGGGTCTCCTATGGCTACACCTTC
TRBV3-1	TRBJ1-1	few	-	CASSRRLDTEAFF	TGTGCCAGCAGCCGAAGGCTGGACACTGAAGCTTTCTTT
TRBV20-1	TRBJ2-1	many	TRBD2	CSASHGTSGGREQFF	TGCAGTGCTAGCCACGGGACTAGCGGGGGGAGGGAGCAGTTCTTC
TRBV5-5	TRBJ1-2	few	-	CASSLFGGPGYTF	TGTGCCAGCAGCTTATTTGGGGGCCCGGGCTACACCTTC